The source of this T cell receptor (beta chain) is a study of cytotoxic CD8 clonotypes in ibrutinib-treated CLL. Across the whole study: After a median of about six years, about 14 patients stayed remitted and some twelve progressed; responses had been partial in about 24 and complete in 2.

As input for TCR beta libraries, about 1.9 micrograms of genomic DNA came from cryopreserved PBMCs. There are 14 residues in the CDR3. Germline values: CDR1 SGDLS, CDR2 YYNGEE. Some clones are missing from TCRdb's copy, which holds only in-frame ones; the method was immunoSEQ multiplex PCR. The data hold about 310,000 clones, with 80% observed a single time. On this clone itself: The germline gene is not matched at one end of the junction; a read error may be the cause.

This sample comprised PBMCs, obtained before ibrutinib treatment. V gene TRBV9 combines with J gene TRBJ2-1; 8 bases are shared with TRBD1. This sequence originates from a human donor with chronic lymphocytic leukemia. The DNA for the CDR3 is TGTGCCAGCAGCGCACCCTTCGGACAGGGACTCCTGCTCTTC. Its protein is CASSAPFGQGLLLF. The full variable domain, its missing parts supplied by reference TRBV9 and TRBJ2-1, is DSGVTQTPKHLITATGQRVTLRCSPRSGDLSVYWYQQSLDQGLQFLIQYYNGEERAKGNILERFSAQQFPDLHSELNLSSLELGDSALYFCASSAPFGQGLLLFGPGTRLTVL.